This paragraph covers one TCR beta chain sequence. Antigen unknown. V was trimmed by 5 bases and J by 7 bases, leaving 15 bases between them. Germline CDR1 is GTSNPN and CDR2 is SVGIG (reference sequence). The CDR3 contains 12 residues. This entry is derived from a study of cytomegalovirus exposure and HLA in healthy donors. Broader study findings: The majority of TCR sequences were rare, yet some public TCRs appeared in many donors. A later analysis reportedly identified an Asian-associated ancestry cluster as carrying fewer N-insertions than the 666-donor mean. Presence/absence analyses rested on an assumption that sequencing depth was roughly uniform across donors.

Primers: 60 Vbeta forward and 13 Jbeta reverse. TCRdb keeps only in-frame clones here, not all; method: immunoSEQ multiplex PCR. The table includes 100,000 to 120,000 clones, 76% detected once. The sequence derives from a man aged 35 to 55 in good health and CMV-seropositive. Sequenced sample: PBMCs. The chain has TRBV30 and TRBJ2-7; maybe TRBD1 (5 bases). CDR3 nucleotide sequence: TGTGCCTGGGGGGTCTCTTACAGGGAGCAGTACTTC. Translation: CAWGVSYREQYF. The full variable domain, in which reference TRBV30 and TRBJ2-7 provide the parts outside the CDR3, is SQTIHQWPATLVQPVGSPLSLECTVEGTSNPNLYWYRQAAGRGLQLLFYSVGIGQISSEVPQNLSASRPQDRQFILSSKKLLLSDSGFYLCAWGVSYREQYFGPGTRLTVT.